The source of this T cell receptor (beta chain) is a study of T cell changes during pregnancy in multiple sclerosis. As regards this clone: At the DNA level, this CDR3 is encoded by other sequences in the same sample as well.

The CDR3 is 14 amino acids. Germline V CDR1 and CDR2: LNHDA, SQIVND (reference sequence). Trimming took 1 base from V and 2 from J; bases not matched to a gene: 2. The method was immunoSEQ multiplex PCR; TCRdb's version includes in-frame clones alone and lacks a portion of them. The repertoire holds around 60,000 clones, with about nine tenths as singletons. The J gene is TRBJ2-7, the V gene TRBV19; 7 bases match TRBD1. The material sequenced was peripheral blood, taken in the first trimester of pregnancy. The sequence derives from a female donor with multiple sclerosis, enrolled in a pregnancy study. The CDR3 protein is CASSIGDRAYEQYF. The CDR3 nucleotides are TGTGCCAGTAGTATAGGCGACAGGGCCTACGAGCAGTACTTC.